This T cell receptor (beta chain) emerged from a study of blood T cells in healthy people across ages. Combining a sample-barcoded 5' primer with a J-beta primer mix, a second PCR ran for about 6 to 11 cycles. TCRdb called the 5' RACE reads again in MiXCR, with one record for every CDR3 protein. Found here are 1.5 million to 1.8 million distinct CDR3 sequences, under 55% of them singletons; the top ten hold just over 4%. In germline, CDR1 is SGHTA, CDR2 FQGNSA. CDR3 length equals 16 residues. V gave up 4 bases and J gave up 5 bases; unmatched junction bases: 9. The TCR originated in a woman under 30 in good health. The sequencing input was blood. The chain joins TRBV7-2 to TRBJ2-3; TRBD2 matches at 10 bases. CDR3: CASSSISGGFVDTQYF. The CDR3 DNA reads TGTGCCAGCAGCTCGATTAGCGGGGGGTTTGTAGATACGCAGTATTTT. The full variable domain, completed using reference TRBV7-2 and TRBJ2-3, is GAGVSQSPSNKVTEKGKDVELRCDPISGHTALYWYRQSLGQGLEFLIYFQGNSAPDKSGLPSDRFSAERTGGSVSTLTIQRTQQEDSAVYLCASSSISGGFVDTQYFGPGTRLTVL.